Below are 13 T cell receptor beta chains sequenced from a single sample in a study of control samples from healthy donors and cancer patients. Method: immunoSEQ multiplex PCR; TCRdb's copy keeps in-frame clones and lacks some. The table lists roughly 130,000 clones, approximately 94% of them singletons. Material: blood. The receptor set was obtained from a man aged 25 to 45 in good health.

The chain is built from TRBV29-1 and TRBJ2-1; possibly TRBD1 or TRBD2 for D (5 bases each). Per germline, CDR1 SQVTM and CDR2 ANQGSEA. This CDR3 spans 14 amino acids. V was cut by 5 bases and J by 4 bases, with 15 bases left in between. The CDR3 DNA follows: TGCAGCGTTCGGGACGGCTACACGTACAATGAGCAGTTCTTC. Its protein is CSVRDGYTYNEQFF.

The V and J genes are TRBV5-6 and TRBJ1-2; a weak D match, TRBD1 (5 bases). V lost 2 bases and J lost 3, with 8 bases in between. The CDR3 extends over 13 amino acids. Germline CDR1 and CDR2: SGHDT and YYEEEE. The CDR3 loop reads CASSLGGDYGYTF. The CDR3 nucleotides are TGTGCCAGCAGCTTAGGAGGGGACTATGGCTACACCTTC.

J is TRBJ2-1 and V is TRBV6-2 or TRBV6-3; a possible D gene is TRBD1 (6 bases). Germline loops: CDR1 MNHEY, CDR2 SVGEGT. The CDR3 spans 15 residues. Trimming left V 5 bases short and J 7 bases short, with 18 bases between. The chain's CDR3 is CASSIMGQGRNEQFF. The CDR3 nucleotides are TGTGCCAGCAGTATTATGGGACAAGGTCGTAATGAGCAGTTCTTC.

V is TRBV4-1 and J is TRBJ1-1, with 9 bases fitting TRBD1. The CDR3 length is 16 residues. Germline V CDR1 and CDR2: MGHRA, YSYEKL. After removal of 3 bases from V and 2 bases from J, the junction contained 7 bases not matched to a gene. As DNA, the CDR3 is TGCGCCAGCAGCCACCGACAGGACAGGGGTAACACTGAAGCTTTCTTT. Protein product: CASSHRQDRGNTEAFF.

The CDR3 DNA sequence: TGTGCCAGCGTCCCCTCGGGCGGGGCACCCGCGAATGAGCAGTTCTTC. Translation: CASVPSGGAPANEQFF. The chain carries TRBV9 and TRBJ2-1; D is perhaps TRBD2 (6 bases). Trimming stripped 7 bases from V and 7 bases from J, with 24 bases between. There are 16 residues in the CDR3. Germline V gene sequence: CDR1 SGDLS, CDR2 YYNGEE. Complete variable domain (other parts from reference TRBV9 and TRBJ2-1): DSGVTQTPKHLITATGQRVTLRCSPRSGDLSVYWYQQSLDQGLQFLIQYYNGEERAKGNILERFSAQQFPDLHSELNLSSLELGDSALYFCASVPSGGAPANEQFFGPGTRLTVL.

The rearrangement links TRBV18 to TRBJ1-5, with 7 bases matching TRBD1. The CDR3 sequence is 15 residues long. J was trimmed by 1 base and V by 2 bases; bases with no gene match: 2. Per the germline V gene, CDR1 is KGHSH and CDR2 is LQKENI. CDR3 amino acids: CASSPGQVSNQPQHF. The CDR3 DNA reads as TGTGCCAGCTCACCAGGACAGGTGAGCAATCAGCCCCAGCATTTT.

This clone showed up just once. The genes are TRBV7-6 and TRBJ2-1; 7 positions agree with TRBD2. The CDR3 loop spans 15 amino acids. Unmatched junction bases numbered 5, after V lost 4 bases and J lost 2 bases. Germline V gene lookup returns CDR1 SGHVS and CDR2 FNYEAQ. CDR3 bases: TGTGCCAGCAGCTCCAGCGGGACCCCCTACAATGAGCAGTTCTTC. As protein: CASSSSGTPYNEQFF.

V usage is TRBV12-3 or TRBV12-4 and J usage is TRBJ1-2; D unclear. There are 12 residues in the CDR3. The V end lost 6 bases, the J end lost 4 bases, and 9 bases lay between the germline ends. The CDR3 DNA is TGTGCCAGCAGGGAACGTGGCTATGGCTACACCTTC. It is translated as CASRERGYGYTF.

V and J are TRBV7-2 and TRBJ1-6; D unclear. CDR1 is SGHTA, CDR2 FQGNSA, per germline. This CDR3 is built from 13 residues. The V gene lost 5 bases and the J gene lost 7 bases, with 9 bases spanning the gap. The CDR3 nucleotides are TGTGCCAGCAGCCTCCAGGCGAATTCACCCCTCCACTTT. It encodes CASSLQANSPLHF.

This chain uses TRBV6-5 with TRBJ1-5; a weak D match, TRBD1 (5 bases). CDR1 is MNHEY, CDR2 SVGAGI, per germline. V dropped 10 bases and J dropped 1 base, with 14 bases sitting between them. The CDR3 sequence is 14 residues long. CDR3 DNA: TGTGCCATTACCCGGCCAGGGAGCAATCAGCCCCAGCATTTT. This encodes CAITRPGSNQPQHF.

This chain joins TRBV30 and TRBJ2-5; 14 bases map to TRBD2. From germline, CDR1 is GTSNPN and CDR2 SVGIG (reference sequence). Trimming cost V 2 bases and J 1 base; bases outside gene matches: 6. The CDR3 has 17 amino acids. The CDR3 sequence is CAWSSWTSGGLQETQYF. CDR3 coding DNA: TGTGCCTGGAGTTCCTGGACTAGCGGGGGGCTCCAAGAGACCCAGTACTTC.

V usage is TRBV10-2 and J usage is TRBJ2-7, with TRBD2 identical over 8 bases. Per germline, CDR1 WSHSY and CDR2 SAAADI. This CDR3 has 14 residues. J was trimmed by 2 bases and V by 6 bases; bases with no gene match: 6. In DNA, the CDR3 is TGCGCCAGCAGACCTAGCGGGCCCGCCTACGAGCAGTACTTC. This codes for CASRPSGPAYEQYF.

The rearrangement uses TRBV6-2 or TRBV6-3 and TRBJ1-5; 7 bases are shared with TRBD1. The V segment lost 3 bases and the J segment 7 bases; nucleotides outside the gene matches: 12. CDR3 length equals 16 residues. Germline CDR1 is MNHEY and CDR2 is SVGEGT. The CDR3 region has the DNA TGTGCCAGCAGTTATGGAGGGGGCGGGAAAGGGCAGCCCCAGCATTTT. As protein: CASSYGGGGKGQPQHF.